This TCR beta chain derives from a study of regulatory T cells in long-lasting Graves disease. The CDR3 extends over 15 amino acids. CDR1 is MGHDK and CDR2 is SYGVNS in the germline V gene. V lost 3 bases, J lost 4 bases, and 8 bases stayed unmatched. Documented time point: newly diagnosed GD, antithyroid drugs for less than 3 months. PBMCs provided the RNA from which the TCR library was made. For TCR beta, libraries came from iRepertoire HTBI primers and Arm-PCR of CDR3 regions. A single record per CDR3 protein comes from TCRdb applying MiXCR to the multiplex PCR reads. Seen here are around 470,000 distinct CDR3 sequences, 12% to 15% observed once, and the top ten hold approximately 15%. This sample also belongs to another study, concerning T cells in Graves' hyperthyroidism and ophthalmopathy.

The specimen comprised peripheral blood mononuclear cells (PBMCs), sampled at new diagnosis, from a patient treated with antithyroid drugs. The V and J genes are TRBV25-1 and TRBJ1-2; 7 bases match TRBD1. The receptor's source is a woman aged 45 to 65 with Graves disease. Here the CDR3 DNA reads TGTGCCAGCAGTGACCCGGGACAGCCATTCTATGGCTACACCTTC. It yields the protein CASSDPGQPFYGYTF.